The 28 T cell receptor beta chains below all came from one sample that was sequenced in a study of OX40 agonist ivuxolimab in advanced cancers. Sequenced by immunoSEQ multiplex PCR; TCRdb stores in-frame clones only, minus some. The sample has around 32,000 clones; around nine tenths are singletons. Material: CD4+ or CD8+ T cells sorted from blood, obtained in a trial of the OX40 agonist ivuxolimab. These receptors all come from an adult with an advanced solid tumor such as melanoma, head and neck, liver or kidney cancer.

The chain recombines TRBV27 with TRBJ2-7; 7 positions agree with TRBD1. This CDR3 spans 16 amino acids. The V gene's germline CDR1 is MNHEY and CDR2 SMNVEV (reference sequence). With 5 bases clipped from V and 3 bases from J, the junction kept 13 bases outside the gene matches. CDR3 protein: CASSPNVEGANYEQYF. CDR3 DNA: TGTGCCAGCAGTCCAAACGTAGAGGGGGCGAACTACGAGCAGTACTTC.

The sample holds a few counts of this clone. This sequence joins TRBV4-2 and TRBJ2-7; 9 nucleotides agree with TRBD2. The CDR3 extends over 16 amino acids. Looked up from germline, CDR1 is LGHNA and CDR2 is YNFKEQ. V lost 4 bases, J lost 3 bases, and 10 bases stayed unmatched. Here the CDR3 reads CASSPTSSGASYEQYF. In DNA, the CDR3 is TGTGCCAGCAGCCCAACATCTAGCGGGGCGAGCTACGAGCAGTACTTC.

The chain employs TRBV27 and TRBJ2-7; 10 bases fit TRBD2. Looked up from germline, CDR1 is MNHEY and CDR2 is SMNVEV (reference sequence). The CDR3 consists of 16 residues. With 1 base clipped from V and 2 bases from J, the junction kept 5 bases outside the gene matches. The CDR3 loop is CASSLYPSGSTYEQYF. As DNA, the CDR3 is TGTGCCAGCAGTTTATATCCTAGCGGGAGTACCTACGAGCAGTACTTC.

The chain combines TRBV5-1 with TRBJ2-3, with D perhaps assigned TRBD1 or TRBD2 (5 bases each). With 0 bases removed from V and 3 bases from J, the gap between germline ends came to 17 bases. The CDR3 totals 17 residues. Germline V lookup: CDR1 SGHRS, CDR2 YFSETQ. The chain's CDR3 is CASSLGRDPLRTDTQYF. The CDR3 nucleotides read TGCGCCAGCAGCTTGGGTAGGGACCCCCTAAGGACAGATACGCAGTATTTT.

The CDR3 loop reads CASSLLGFTSTDTQYF. In DNA form, the CDR3 reads TGTGCCAGCAGCTTACTTGGCTTTACTAGCACAGATACGCAGTATTTT. The chain joins TRBV7-9 to TRBJ2-3; no clear D gene. With 2 bases removed from V and 0 bases from J, the gap between germline ends came to 12 bases. The CDR3 length is 16 residues. Germline CDR1 and CDR2: SEHNR and FQNEAQ (reference sequence). Combining the CDR3 with reference TRBV7-9 and TRBJ2-3 gives the whole variable domain DTGVSQNPRHKITKRGQNVTFRCDPISEHNRLYWYRQTLGQGPEFLTYFQNEAQLEKSRLLSDRFSAERPKGSFSTLEIQRTEQGDSAMYLCASSLLGFTSTDTQYFGPGTRLTVL.

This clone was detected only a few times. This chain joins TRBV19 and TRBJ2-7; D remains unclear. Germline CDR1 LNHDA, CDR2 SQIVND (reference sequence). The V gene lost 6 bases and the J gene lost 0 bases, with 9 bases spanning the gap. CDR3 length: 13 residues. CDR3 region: CASSVRASYEQYF. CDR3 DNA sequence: TGTGCCAGTAGCGTAAGGGCCTCCTACGAGCAGTACTTC.

The DNA of the CDR3 is TGTGCCAGCAGTTACGCCGCCGGCGGCGAGCAGTTCTTC. Residues: CASSYAAGGEQFF. The V and J genes are TRBV6-6 and TRBJ2-1; D is undetermined. Germline CDR1 reads MNHNY; CDR2 reads SVGAGI (reference sequence). CDR3 length: 13 amino acids. Trimming took off 2 bases at V and 10 bases at J, with 12 bases between the two ends.

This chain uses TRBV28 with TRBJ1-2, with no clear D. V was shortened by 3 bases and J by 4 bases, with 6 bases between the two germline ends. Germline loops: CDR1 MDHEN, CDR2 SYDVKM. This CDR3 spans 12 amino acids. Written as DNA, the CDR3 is TGTGCCAGCAGTTTCCGTGCCTATGGCTACACCTTC. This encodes CASSFRAYGYTF.

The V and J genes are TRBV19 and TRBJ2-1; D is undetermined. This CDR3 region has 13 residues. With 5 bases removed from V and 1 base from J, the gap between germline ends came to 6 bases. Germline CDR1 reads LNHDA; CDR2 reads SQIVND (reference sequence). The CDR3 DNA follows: TGTGCCAGTAGTTCCCATTCCTACAATGAGCAGTTCTTC. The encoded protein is CASSSHSYNEQFF.

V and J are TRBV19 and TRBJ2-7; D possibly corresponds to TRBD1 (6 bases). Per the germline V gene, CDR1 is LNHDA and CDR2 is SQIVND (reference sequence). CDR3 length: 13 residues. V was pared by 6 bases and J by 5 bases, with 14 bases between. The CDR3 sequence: CASRDSLVNEQYF. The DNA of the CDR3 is TGTGCCAGTAGGGACAGTCTGGTGAACGAGCAGTACTTC.

The CDR3 nucleotides are TGTGCCAGCAGCAAAGGAGTTGGAGGTAATACATTACAGACTAATGAAAAACTGTTTTTT. Amino acid sequence: CASSKGVGGNTLQTNEKLFF. The genes are TRBV21-1 and TRBJ1-4. TRBV21-1 represents a pseudogene. The CDR3 consists of 20 residues.

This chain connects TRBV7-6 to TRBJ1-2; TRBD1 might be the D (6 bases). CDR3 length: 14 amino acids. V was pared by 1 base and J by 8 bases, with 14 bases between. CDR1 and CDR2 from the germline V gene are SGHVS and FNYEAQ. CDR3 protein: CASSLGAGAEGYTF. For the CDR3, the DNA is TGTGCCAGCAGCTTAGGGGCAGGGGCGGAAGGCTACACCTTC.

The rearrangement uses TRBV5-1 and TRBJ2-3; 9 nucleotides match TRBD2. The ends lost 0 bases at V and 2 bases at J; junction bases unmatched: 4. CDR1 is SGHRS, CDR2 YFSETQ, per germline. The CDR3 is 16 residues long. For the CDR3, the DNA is TGCGCCAGCAGCTTGGCCCTAGCGGGACCCACAGATACGCAGTATTTT. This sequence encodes CASSLALAGPTDTQYF.

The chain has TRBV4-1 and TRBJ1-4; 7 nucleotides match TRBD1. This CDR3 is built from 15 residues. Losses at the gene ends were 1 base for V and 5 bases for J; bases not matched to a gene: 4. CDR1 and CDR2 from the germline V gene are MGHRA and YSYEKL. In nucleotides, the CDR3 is TGCGCCAGCAGCCAAGTAGCGACAGGGAATGAAAAACTGTTTTTT. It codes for CASSQVATGNEKLFF.

CDR3 sequence reads: CASSEFGGLLTEAFF. The CDR3 DNA reads TGTGCCAGCAGTGAATTTGGGGGGCTGTTAACTGAAGCTTTCTTT. The genes are TRBV25-1 and TRBJ1-1, with D perhaps matching TRBD1 (6 bases). This CDR3 is 15 amino acids long. Deletions cut 1 base from V and 5 bases from J, with 14 bases between. CDR1 and CDR2 from the germline V gene are MGHDK and SYGVNS.

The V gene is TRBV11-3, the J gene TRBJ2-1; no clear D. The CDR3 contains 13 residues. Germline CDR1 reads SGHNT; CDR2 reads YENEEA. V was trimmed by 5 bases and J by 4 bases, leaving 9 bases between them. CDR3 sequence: CASSLVNYNEQFF. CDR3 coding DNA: TGTGCCAGCAGCCTGGTGAATTACAATGAGCAGTTCTTC. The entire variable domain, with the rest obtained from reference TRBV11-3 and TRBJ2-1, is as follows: EAGVVQSPRYKIIEKKQPVAFWCNPISGHNTLYWYLQNLGQGPELLIRYENEEAVDDSQLPKDRFSAERLKGVDSTLKIQPAELGDSAVYLCASSLVNYNEQFFGPGTRLTVL.

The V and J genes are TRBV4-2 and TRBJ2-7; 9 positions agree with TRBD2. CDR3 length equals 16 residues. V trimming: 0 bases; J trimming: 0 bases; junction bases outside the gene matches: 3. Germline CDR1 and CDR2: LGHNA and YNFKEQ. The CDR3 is CASSQETSGPSYEQYF. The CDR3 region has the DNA TGTGCCAGCAGCCAAGAAACTAGCGGGCCCTCCTACGAGCAGTACTTC.

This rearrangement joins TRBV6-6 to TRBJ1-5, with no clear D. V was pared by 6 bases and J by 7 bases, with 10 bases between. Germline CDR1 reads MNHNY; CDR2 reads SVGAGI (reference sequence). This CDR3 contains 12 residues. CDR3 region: CASSPPMQPQHF. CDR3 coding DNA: TGTGCCAGCAGCCCTCCCATGCAGCCCCAGCATTTT.

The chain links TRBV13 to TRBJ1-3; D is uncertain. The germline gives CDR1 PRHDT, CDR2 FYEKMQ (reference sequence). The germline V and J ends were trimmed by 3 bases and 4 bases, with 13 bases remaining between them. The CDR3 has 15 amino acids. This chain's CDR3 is CASSFPSEAGNTIYF. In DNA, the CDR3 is TGTGCCAGCAGCTTCCCCAGTGAAGCAGGAAACACCATATATTTT.

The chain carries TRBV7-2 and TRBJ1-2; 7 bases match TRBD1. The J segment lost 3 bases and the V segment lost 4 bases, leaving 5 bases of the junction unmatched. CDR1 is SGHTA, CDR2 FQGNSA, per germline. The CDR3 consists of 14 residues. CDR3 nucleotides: TGTGCCAGCAGCTACGACAGGGACGACTATGGCTACACCTTC. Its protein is CASSYDRDDYGYTF.

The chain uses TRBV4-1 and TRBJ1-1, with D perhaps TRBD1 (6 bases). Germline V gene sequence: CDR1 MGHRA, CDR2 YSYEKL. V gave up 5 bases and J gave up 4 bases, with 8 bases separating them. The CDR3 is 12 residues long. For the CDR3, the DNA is TGCGCCAGCAGCGGGGGGGCCACTGAAGCTTTCTTT. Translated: CASSGGATEAFF.

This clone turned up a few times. In nucleotides, the CDR3 is TGCGCCAGCAGCGAGTTAGCAGGTTCCTACGAGCAGTACTTC. Its protein product is CASSELAGSYEQYF. The V call is TRBV5-1, the J call TRBJ2-7, with D unclear. Germline lookup yields CDR1 SGHRS and CDR2 YFSETQ. The CDR3 loop spans 14 amino acids. V lost 4 bases and J lost 1, with 12 bases in between.

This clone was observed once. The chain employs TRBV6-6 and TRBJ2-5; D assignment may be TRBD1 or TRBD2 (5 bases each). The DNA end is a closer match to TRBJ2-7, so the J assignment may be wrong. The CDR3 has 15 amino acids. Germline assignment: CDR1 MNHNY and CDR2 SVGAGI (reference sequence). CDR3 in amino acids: CASSYSMGESYEQYF. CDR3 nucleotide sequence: TGTGCCAGCAGTTACTCGATGGGGGAGTCCTACGAGCAGTACTTC.

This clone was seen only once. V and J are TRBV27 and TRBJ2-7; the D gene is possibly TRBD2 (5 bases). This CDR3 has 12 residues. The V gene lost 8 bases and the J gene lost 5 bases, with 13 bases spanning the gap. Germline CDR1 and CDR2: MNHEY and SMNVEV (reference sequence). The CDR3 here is CASSQSGNEQYF. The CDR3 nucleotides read TGTGCCAGCTCACAGTCGGGAAACGAGCAGTACTTC.

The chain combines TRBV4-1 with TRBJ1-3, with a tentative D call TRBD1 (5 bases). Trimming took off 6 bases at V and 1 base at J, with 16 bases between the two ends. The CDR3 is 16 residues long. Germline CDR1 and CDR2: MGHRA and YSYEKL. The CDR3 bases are TGCGCCAGCAGTCGGGGGGGTTTTCAGTCTGGAAACACCATATATTTT. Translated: CASSRGGFQSGNTIYF.

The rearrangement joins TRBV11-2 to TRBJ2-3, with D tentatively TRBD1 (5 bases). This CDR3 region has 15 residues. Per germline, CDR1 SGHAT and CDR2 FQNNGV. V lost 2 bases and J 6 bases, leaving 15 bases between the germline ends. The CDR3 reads CASSLWGVDLDTQYF. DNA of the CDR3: TGTGCCAGCAGCTTATGGGGCGTGGACCTTGATACGCAGTATTTT.

CDR3 sequence: CASSLKGLAVHNEQFF. DNA for the CDR3: TGTGCCAGCAGCTTAAAGGGACTAGCGGTACACAATGAGCAGTTCTTC. The V gene is TRBV7-6, the J gene TRBJ2-1; 11 nucleotides align to TRBD2. The germline V gene encodes CDR1 SGHVS and CDR2 FNYEAQ. V gave up 2 bases and J gave up 5 bases; unmatched junction bases: 5. The CDR3 is 16 residues long.

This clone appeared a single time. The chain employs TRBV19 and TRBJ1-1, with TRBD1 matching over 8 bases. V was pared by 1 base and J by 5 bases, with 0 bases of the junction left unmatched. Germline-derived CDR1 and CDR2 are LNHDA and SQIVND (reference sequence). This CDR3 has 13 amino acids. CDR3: CASSIGTGTEAFF. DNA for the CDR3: TGTGCCAGTAGTATAGGGACAGGGACTGAAGCTTTCTTT.